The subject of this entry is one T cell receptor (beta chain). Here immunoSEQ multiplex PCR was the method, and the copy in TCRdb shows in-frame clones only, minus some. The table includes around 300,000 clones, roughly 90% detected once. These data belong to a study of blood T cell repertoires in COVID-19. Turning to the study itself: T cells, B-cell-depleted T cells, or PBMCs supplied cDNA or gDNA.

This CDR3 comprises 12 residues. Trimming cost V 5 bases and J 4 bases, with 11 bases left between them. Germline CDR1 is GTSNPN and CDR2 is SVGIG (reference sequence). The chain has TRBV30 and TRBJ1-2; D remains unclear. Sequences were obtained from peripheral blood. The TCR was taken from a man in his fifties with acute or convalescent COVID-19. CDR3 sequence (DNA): TGTGCCTGGGAGACAAAGCCCTATGGCTACACCTTC. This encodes CAWETKPYGYTF.